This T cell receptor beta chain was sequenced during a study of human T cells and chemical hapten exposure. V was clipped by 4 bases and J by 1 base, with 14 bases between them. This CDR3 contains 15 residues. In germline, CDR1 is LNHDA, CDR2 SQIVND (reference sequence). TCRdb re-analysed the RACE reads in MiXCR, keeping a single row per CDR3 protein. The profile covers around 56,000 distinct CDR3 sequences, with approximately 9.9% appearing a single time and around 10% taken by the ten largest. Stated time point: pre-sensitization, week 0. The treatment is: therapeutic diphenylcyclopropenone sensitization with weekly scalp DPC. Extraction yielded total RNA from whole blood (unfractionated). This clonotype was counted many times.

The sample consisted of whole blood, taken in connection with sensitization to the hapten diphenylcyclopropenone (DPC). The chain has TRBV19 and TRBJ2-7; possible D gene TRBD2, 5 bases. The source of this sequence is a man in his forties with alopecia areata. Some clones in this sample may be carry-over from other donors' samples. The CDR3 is CASSTEVGVSYEQYF. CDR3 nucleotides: TGTGCCAGTAGTACAGAGGTGGGAGTTTCCTACGAGCAGTACTTC.